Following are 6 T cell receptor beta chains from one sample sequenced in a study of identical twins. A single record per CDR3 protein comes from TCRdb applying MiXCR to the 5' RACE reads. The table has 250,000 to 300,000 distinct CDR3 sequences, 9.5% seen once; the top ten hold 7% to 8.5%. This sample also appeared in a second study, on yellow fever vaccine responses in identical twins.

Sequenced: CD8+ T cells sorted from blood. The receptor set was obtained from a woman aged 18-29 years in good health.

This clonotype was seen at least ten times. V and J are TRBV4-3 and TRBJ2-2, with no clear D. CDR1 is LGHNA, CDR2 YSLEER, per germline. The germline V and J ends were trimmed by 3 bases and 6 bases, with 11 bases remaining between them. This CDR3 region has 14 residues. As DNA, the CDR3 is TGCGCCAGCAGCCAGAGAAGACACCCCGGGGAGCTGTTTTTT. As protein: CASSQRRHPGELFF.

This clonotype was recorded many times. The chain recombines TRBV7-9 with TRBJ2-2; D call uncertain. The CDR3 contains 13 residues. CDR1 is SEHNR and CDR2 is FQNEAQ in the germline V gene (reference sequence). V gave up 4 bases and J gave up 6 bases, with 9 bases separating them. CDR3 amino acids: CASSSKSAGELFF. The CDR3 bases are TGTGCCAGCAGCTCAAAATCGGCCGGGGAGCTGTTTTTT.

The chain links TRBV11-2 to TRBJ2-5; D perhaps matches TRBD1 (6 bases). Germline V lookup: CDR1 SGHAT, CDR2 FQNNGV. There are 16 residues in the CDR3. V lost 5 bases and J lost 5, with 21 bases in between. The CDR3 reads CASSTGGPAQGETQYF. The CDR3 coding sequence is TGTGCCAGCAGCACCGGCGGGCCGGCCCAGGGGGAGACCCAGTACTTC.

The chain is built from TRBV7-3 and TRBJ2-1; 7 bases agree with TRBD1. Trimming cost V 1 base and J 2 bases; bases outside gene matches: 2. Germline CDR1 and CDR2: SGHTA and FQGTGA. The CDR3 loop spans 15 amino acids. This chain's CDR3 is CASSLRQGTYNEQFF. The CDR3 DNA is TGTGCCAGCAGCTTAAGACAGGGAACCTACAATGAGCAGTTCTTC.

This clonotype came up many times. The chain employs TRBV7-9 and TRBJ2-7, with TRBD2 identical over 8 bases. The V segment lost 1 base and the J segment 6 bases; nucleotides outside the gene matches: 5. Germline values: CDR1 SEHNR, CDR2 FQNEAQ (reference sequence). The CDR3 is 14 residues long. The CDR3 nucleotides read TGTGCCAGCAGCTTAGGGCGGGGGGTTGCCGAGCAGTACTTC. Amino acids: CASSLGRGVAEQYF. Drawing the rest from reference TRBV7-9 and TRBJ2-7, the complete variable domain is DTGVSQNPRHKITKRGQNVTFRCDPISEHNRLYWYRQTLGQGPEFLTYFQNEAQLEKSRLLSDRFSAERPKGSFSTLEIQRTEQGDSAMYLCASSLGRGVAEQYFGPGTRLTVT.

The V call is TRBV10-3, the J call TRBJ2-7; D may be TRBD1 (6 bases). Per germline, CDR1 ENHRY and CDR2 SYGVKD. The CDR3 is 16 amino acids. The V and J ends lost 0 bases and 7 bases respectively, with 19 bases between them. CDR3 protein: CAISESKRTVLLEQYF. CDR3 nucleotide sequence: TGTGCCATCAGTGAGTCGAAACGGACAGTCTTATTAGAGCAGTACTTC.